This entry lists 2 T cell receptor beta chains sequenced from one sample in a study of blood T cell repertoires in COVID-19. Sequencing used immunoSEQ multiplex PCR; TCRdb keeps in-frame clones, though not all of them. The table has tens of thousands of clones, approximately 86% seen once; the top ten hold under 1.5%. Sequencing was performed on peripheral blood. These receptors were obtained from a woman aged 55-69 years with acute or convalescent COVID-19.

J is TRBJ2-2 and V is TRBV3-1 (or the pseudogene TRBV3-2); 9 positions agree with TRBD2. V gave up 2 bases and J gave up 5 bases; unmatched junction bases: 0. This CDR3 has 14 residues. CDR1 is LGHDT, CDR2 YNNKEL, per germline (reference sequence). The CDR3 spells CASSQLAGTGELFF. The CDR3 DNA reads TGTGCCAGCAGCCAACTAGCGGGGACCGGGGAGCTGTTTTTT.

The rearrangement links TRBV2 to TRBJ2-3; 7 nucleotides agree with TRBD2. The CDR3 spans 15 residues. Looked up from germline, CDR1 is SNHLY and CDR2 is FYNNEI. Trimming cost V 6 bases and J 1 base; bases outside gene matches: 7. CDR3 in DNA: TGTGCCAGCAGCGTCGGTAGCGGGCGCACAGATACGCAGTATTTT. This codes for CASSVGSGRTDTQYF.